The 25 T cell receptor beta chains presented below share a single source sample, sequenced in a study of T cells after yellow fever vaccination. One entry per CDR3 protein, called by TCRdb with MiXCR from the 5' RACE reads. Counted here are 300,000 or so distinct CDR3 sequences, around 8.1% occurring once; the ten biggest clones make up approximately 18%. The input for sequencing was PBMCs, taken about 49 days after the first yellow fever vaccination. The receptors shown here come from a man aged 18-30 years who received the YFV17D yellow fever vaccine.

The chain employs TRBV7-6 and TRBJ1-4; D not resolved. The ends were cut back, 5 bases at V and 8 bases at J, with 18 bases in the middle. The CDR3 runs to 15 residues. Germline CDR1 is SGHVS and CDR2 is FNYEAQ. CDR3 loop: CASSQDRPGGEKLFF. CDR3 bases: TGTGCCAGCAGCCAGGACCGCCCGGGAGGAGAAAAACTGTTTTTT.

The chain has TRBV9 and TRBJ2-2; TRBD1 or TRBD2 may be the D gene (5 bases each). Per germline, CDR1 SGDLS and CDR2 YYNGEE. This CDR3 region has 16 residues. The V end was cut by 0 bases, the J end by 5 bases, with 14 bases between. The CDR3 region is CASSVVGTPTTGELFF. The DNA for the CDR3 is TGTGCCAGCAGCGTAGTGGGGACCCCGACGACCGGGGAGCTGTTTTTT.

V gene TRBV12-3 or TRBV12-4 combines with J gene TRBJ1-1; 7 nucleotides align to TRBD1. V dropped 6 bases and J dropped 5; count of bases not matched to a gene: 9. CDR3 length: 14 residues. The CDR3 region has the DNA TGTGCCAGCAGCTTTAGGGGGCGCAGGACTGAAGCTTTCTTT. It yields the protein CASSFRGRRTEAFF.

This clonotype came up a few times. This chain's CDR3 is CASGRVDSYEQYF. The DNA of the CDR3 is TGTGCTAGTGGTCGGGTCGACAGCTACGAGCAGTACTTC. The rearrangement joins TRBV12-5 to TRBJ2-7; possibly TRBD1 for D (5 bases). The ends were cut back, 5 bases at V and 3 bases at J, with 11 bases in the middle. This CDR3 contains 13 residues. Germline V gene data show CDR1 as LGHNT and CDR2 as FRNRAP. Together with reference TRBV12-5 and TRBJ2-7, the CDR3 gives the full variable domain: DARVTQTPRHKVTEMGQEVTMRCQPILGHNTVFWYRQTMMQGLELLAYFRNRAPLDDSGMPKDRFSAEMPDATLATLKIQPSEPRDSAVYFCASGRVDSYEQYFGPGTRLTVT.

CDR3 nucleotides: TGTGCCAGCAGCCCCTTTAACTATGGCTACACCTTC. It is translated as CASSPFNYGYTF. The chain is built from TRBV7-9 and TRBJ1-2; D call uncertain. Germline-derived CDR1 and CDR2 are SEHNR and FQNEAQ (reference sequence). This CDR3 has 12 amino acids. Trimming stripped 5 bases from V and 1 base from J, with 5 bases between.

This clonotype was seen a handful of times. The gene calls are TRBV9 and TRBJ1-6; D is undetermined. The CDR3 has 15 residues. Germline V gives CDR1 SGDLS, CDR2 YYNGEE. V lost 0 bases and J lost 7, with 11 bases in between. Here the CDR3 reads CASSVGGSENSPLHF. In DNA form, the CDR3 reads TGTGCCAGCAGCGTAGGAGGCAGCGAGAATTCACCCCTCCACTTT. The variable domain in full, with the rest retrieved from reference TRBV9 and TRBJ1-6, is DSGVTQTPKHLITATGQRVTLRCSPRSGDLSVYWYQQSLDQGLQFLIQYYNGEERAKGNILERFSAQQFPDLHSELNLSSLELGDSALYFCASSVGGSENSPLHFGNGTRLTVT.

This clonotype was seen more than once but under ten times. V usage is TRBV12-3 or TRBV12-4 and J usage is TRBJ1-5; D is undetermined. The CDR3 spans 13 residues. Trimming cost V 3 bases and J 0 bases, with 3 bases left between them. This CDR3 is CASSFFSNQPQHF. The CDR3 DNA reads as TGTGCCAGCAGTTTTTTTAGCAATCAGCCCCAGCATTTT.

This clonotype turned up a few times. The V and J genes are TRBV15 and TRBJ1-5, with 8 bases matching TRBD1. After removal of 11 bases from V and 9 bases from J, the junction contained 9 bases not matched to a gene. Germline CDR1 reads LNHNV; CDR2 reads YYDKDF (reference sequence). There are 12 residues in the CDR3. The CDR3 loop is CAVQGGNGPQHF. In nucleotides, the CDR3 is TGTGCCGTACAGGGGGGGAATGGGCCCCAGCATTTT.

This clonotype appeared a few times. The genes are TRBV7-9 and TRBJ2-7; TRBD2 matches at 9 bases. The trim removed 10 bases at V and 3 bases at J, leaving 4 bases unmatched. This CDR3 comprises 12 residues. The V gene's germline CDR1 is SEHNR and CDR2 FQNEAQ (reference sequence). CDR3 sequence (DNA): TGTGCCACCAGGCGGGGGGGCTACGAGCAGTACTTC. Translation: CATRRGGYEQYF. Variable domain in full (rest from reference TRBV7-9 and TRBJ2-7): DTGVSQNPRHKITKRGQNVTFRCDPISEHNRLYWYRQTLGQGPEFLTYFQNEAQLEKSRLLSDRFSAERPKGSFSTLEIQRTEQGDSAMYLCATRRGGYEQYFGPGTRLTVT.

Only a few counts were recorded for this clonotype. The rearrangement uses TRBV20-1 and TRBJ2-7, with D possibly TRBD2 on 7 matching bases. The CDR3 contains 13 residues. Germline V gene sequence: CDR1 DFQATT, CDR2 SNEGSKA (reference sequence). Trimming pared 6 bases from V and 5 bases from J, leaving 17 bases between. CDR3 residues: CSAPTQGGDEQYF. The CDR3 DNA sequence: TGCAGTGCCCCGACCCAAGGGGGGGACGAGCAGTACTTC.

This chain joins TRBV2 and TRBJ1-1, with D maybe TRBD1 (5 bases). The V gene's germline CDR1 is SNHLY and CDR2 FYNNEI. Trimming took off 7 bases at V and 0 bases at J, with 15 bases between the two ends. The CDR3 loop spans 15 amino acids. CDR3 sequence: CASTTPRGVNTEAFF. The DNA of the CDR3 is TGTGCCAGCACGACACCGAGAGGGGTGAACACTGAAGCTTTCTTT.

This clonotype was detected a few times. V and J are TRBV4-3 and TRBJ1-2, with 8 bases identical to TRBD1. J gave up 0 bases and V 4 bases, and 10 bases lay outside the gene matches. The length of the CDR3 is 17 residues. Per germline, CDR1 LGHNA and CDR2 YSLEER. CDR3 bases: TGCGCCAGCAGCCGTACTATAGACAGGGGCCCTAACTATGGCTACACCTTC. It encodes CASSRTIDRGPNYGYTF.

CDR3 sequence: CAIDGSGANVLTF. The CDR3 DNA is TGTGCCATCGACGGCTCTGGGGCCAACGTCCTGACTTTC. The V and J genes are TRBV10-3 and TRBJ2-6; D not certain. V was trimmed by 8 bases and J by 0 bases, leaving 5 bases between them. CDR3 length equals 13 residues. From germline, CDR1 is ENHRY and CDR2 SYGVKD.

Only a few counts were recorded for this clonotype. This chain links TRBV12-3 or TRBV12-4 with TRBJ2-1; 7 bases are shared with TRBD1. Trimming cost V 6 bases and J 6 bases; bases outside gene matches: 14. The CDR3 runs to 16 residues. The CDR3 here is CASRPPRQGIPNEQFF. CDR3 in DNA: TGTGCCAGCAGACCACCGAGACAGGGAATCCCCAATGAGCAGTTCTTC.

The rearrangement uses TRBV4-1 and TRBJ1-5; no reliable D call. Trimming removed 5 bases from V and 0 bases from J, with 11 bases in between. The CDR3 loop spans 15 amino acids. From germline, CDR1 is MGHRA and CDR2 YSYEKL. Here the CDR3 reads CASSERHVSNQPQHF. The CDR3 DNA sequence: TGCGCCAGCAGCGAGCGACACGTTAGCAATCAGCCCCAGCATTTT.

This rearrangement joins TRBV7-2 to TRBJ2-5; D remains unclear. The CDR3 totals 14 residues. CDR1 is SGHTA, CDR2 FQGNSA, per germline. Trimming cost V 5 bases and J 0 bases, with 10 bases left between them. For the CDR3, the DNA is TGTGCCAGCAGCCTCCAATCCTACCAAGAGACCCAGTACTTC. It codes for CASSLQSYQETQYF. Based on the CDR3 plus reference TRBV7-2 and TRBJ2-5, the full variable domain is GAGVSQSPSNKVTEKGKDVELRCDPISGHTALYWYRQSLGQGLEFLIYFQGNSAPDKSGLPSDRFSAERTGGSVSTLTIQRTQQEDSAVYLCASSLQSYQETQYFGPGTRLLVL.

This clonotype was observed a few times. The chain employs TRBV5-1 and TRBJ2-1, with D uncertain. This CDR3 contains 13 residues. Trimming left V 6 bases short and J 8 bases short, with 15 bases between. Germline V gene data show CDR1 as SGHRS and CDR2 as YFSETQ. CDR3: CASNERGVDEQFF. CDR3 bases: TGCGCCAGCAATGAGCGTGGCGTCGATGAGCAGTTCTTC.

CDR3 amino acids: CASSSRDRTDTQYF. In DNA form, the CDR3 reads TGTGCCAGCAGCAGTAGGGACCGAACAGATACGCAGTATTTT. The chain joins TRBV12-3 or TRBV12-4 to TRBJ2-3; D possibly uses TRBD1 or TRBD2 (5 bases each). This CDR3 region has 14 residues. Trimming left V 6 bases short and J 3 bases short, with 13 bases between.

CDR3 sequence (DNA): TGCGCCAGCAGCCCCCTTGTTGGGGGCGCAGATCCTGAAGCTTTCTTT. As protein: CASSPLVGGADPEAFF. The rearrangement joins TRBV5-1 to TRBJ1-1, with D perhaps TRBD1 (6 bases). The V end lost 4 bases, the J end lost 6 bases, and 22 bases lay between the germline ends. The CDR3 consists of 16 residues. Per the germline V gene, CDR1 is SGHRS and CDR2 is YFSETQ.

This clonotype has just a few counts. For the CDR3, the DNA is TGTGCCAGCAGCTTGGAGGCCCATGGCTACACCTTC. This translates into CASSLEAHGYTF. The chain joins TRBV5-4 to TRBJ1-2; D is undetermined. Deletions cut 0 bases from V and 6 bases from J, with 6 bases between. Germline V gene sequence: CDR1 SGHNT, CDR2 YYREEE (reference sequence). This CDR3 comprises 12 residues.

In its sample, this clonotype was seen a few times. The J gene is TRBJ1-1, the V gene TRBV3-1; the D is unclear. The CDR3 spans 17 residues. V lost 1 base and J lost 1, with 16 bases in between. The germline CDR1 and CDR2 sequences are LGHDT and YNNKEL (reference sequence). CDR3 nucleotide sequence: TGTGCCAGCAGCCAAGTATTGAGGTTGCAACCGAACACTGAAGCTTTCTTT. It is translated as CASSQVLRLQPNTEAFF. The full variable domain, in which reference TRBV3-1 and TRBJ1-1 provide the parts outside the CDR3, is DTAVSQTPKYLVTQMGNDKSIKCEQNLGHDTMYWYKQDSKKFLKIMFSYNNKELIINETVPNRFSPKSPDKAHLNLHINSLELGDSAVYFCASSQVLRLQPNTEAFFGQGTRLTVV.

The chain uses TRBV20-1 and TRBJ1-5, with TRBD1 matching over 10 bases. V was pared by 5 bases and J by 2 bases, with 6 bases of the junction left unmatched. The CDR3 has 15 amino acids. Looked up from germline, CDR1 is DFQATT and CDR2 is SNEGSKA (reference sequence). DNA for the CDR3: TGCAGTGCTGGGCAGACAGGGGGCGGCAATCAGCCCCAGCATTTT. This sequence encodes CSAGQTGGGNQPQHF.

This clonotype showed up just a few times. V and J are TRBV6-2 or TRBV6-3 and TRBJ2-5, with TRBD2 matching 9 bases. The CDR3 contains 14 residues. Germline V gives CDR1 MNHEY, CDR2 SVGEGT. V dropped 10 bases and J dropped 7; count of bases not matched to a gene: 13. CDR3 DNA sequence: TGTGCCACATCTTCCCTAGCGGGGCCGGGGACCCAGTACTTC. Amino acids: CATSSLAGPGTQYF.

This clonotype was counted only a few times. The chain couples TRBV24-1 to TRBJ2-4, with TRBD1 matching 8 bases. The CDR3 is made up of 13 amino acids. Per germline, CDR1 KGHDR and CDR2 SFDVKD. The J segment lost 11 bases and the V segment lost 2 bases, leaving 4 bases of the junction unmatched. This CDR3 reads CATSDWQGAVQYF. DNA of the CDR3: TGTGCCACCAGTGATTGGCAGGGGGCTGTTCAGTACTTC.

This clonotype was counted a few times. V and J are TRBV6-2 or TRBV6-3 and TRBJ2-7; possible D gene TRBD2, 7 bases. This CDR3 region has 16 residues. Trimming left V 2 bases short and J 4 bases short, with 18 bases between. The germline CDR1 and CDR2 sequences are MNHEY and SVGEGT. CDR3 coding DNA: TGTGCCAGCAGTTACCACAGGGACCGGGGGGAGTACGAGCAGTACTTC. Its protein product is CASSYHRDRGEYEQYF.